The next 3 T cell receptor beta chains were all read from a single sample in a study of shared clonotypes between healthy human individuals. CD45RO-negative, CCR7-selected cells formed the naive CD8 fraction, which excluded terminally differentiated effector memory CD45RA+ cells. TCRdb keeps only in-frame clones here, not all; method: immunoSEQ multiplex PCR. This sample has about 2.1 million clones; 90% to 95% occur once, and the top ten carry under 2%. Sequenced input: naive CD8+ T cells from PBMCs. These TCRs come from a young man in good health. Some clones in this sample may be carry-over from other donors' samples.

The chain recombines TRBV5-6 with TRBJ2-1, with a tentative D call TRBD1 (6 bases). The CDR3 totals 14 residues. Trimming removed 0 bases from V and 8 bases from J, with 12 bases in between. Germline-derived CDR1 and CDR2 are SGHDT and YYEEEE. The CDR3 region is CASSLVTGIHEQFF. The CDR3 nucleotides read TGTGCCAGCAGCTTGGTAACAGGGATCCATGAGCAGTTCTTC.

The DNA of the CDR3 is TGTGCCAGCAGTCACGACAGGGCCCCCATTGGTGAAGCTTTCTTT. Translation gives CASSHDRAPIGEAFF. This chain connects TRBV28 to TRBJ1-1, with 7 bases fitting TRBD1. The CDR3 totals 15 residues. V shed 5 bases, J shed 7 bases, and the junction held 13 bases outside the gene matches. Germline-derived CDR1 and CDR2 are MDHEN and SYDVKM.

This clone has only one observation. The chain carries TRBV13 and TRBJ2-7; 11 bases match TRBD1. Germline lookup yields CDR1 PRHDT and CDR2 FYEKMQ (reference sequence). Trimming took 5 bases from V and 0 from J; bases not matched to a gene: 3. There are 15 residues in the CDR3. The CDR3 DNA reads TGTGCCAGCAGCCCCGGACAGGGGGCCTCCTACGAGCAGTACTTC. Amino acid sequence: CASSPGQGASYEQYF.